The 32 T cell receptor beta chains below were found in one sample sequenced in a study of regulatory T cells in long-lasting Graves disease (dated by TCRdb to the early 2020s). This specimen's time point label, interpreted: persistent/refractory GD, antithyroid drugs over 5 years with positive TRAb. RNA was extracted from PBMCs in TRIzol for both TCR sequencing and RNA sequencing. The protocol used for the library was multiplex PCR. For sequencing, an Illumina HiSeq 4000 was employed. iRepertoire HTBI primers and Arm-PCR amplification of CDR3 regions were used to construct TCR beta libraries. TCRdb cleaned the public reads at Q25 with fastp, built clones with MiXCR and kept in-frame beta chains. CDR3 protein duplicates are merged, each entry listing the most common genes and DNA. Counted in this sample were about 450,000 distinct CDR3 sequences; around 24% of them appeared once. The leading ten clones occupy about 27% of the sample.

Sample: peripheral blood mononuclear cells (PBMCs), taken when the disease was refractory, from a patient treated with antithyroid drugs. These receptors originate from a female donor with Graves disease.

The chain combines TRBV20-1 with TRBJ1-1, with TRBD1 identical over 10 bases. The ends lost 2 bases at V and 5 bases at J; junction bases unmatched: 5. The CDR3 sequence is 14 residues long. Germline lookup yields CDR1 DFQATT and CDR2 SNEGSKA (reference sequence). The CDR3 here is CSARTDRGLTEAFF. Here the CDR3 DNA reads TGCAGTGCTAGAACCGACAGGGGGCTTACTGAAGCTTTCTTT.

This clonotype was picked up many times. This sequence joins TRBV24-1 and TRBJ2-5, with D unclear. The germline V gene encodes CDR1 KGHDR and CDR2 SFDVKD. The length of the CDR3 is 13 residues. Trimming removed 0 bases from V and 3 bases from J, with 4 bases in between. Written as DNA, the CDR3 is TGTGCCACCAGTGATTTGACGGAAGAGACCCAGTACTTC. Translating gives CATSDLTEETQYF.

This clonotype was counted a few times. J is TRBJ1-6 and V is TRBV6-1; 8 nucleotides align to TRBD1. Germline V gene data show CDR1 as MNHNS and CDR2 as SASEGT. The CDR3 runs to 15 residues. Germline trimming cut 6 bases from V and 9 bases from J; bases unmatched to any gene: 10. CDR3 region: CASSDGQGGSSPLHF. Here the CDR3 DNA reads TGTGCCAGCAGCGACGGACAGGGCGGGAGTTCACCCCTCCACTTT.

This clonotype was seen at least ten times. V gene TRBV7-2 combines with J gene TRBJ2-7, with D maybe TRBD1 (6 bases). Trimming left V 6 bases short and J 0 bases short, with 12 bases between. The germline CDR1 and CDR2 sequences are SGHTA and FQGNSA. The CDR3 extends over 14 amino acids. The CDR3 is CASSRDRSSYEQYF. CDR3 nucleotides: TGTGCCAGCAGTCGAGACAGGAGCTCCTACGAGCAGTACTTC.

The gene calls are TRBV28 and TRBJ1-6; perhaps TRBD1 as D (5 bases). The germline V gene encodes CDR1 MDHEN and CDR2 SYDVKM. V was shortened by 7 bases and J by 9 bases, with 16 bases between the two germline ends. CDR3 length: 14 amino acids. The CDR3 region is CASIRQPSSSPLHF. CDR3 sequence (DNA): TGTGCCAGCATACGACAGCCGTCCTCTTCACCCCTCCACTTT.

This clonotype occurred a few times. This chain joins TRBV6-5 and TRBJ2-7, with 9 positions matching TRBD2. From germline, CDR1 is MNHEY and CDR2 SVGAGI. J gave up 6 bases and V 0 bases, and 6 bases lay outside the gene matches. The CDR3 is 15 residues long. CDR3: CASSYSGLAGTEQYF. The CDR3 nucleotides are TGTGCCAGCAGTTACTCAGGGCTAGCGGGAACCGAGCAGTACTTC.

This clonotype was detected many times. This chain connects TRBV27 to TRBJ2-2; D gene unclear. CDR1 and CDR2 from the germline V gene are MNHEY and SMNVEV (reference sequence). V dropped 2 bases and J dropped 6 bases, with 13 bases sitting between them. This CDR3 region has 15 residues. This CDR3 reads CASSLTDVFAGELFF. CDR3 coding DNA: TGTGCCAGCAGTTTAACGGACGTCTTCGCCGGGGAGCTGTTTTTT.

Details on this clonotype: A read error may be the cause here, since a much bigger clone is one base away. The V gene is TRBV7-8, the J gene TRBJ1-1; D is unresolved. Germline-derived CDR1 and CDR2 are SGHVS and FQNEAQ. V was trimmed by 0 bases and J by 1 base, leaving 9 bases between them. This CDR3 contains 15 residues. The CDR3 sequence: CASSLAVGTNTEAFF. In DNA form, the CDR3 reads TGTGCCAGCAGCTTAGCGGTGGGAACGAACACTGAAGCTTTCTTT.

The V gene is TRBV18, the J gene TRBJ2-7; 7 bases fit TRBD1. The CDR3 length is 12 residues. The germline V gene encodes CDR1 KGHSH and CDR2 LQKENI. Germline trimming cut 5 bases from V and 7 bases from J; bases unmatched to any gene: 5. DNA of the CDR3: TGTGCCAGCTCATCACAGGGGCTGGAGCAGTACTTC. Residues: CASSSQGLEQYF.

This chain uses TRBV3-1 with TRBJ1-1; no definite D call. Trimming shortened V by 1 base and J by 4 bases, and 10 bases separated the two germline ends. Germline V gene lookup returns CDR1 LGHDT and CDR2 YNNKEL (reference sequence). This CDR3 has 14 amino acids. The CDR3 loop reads CASSQGVPGTEAFF. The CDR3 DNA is TGTGCCAGCAGCCAAGGCGTACCGGGCACTGAAGCTTTCTTT.

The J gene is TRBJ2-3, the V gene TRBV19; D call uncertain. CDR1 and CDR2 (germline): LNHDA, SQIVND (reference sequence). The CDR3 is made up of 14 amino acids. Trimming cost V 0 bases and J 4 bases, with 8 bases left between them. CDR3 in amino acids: CASSIDNLPDTQYF. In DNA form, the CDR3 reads TGTGCCAGTAGTATAGACAACCTACCAGATACGCAGTATTTT.

CDR3 nucleotides: TGTGCCAGCAGCTTAGGTGTAGGAACGGTGGATGGCTACACCTTC. It encodes CASSLGVGTVDGYTF. This chain uses TRBV7-2 with TRBJ1-2; no definite D call. The CDR3 totals 15 residues. Trimming shortened V by 1 base and J by 6 bases, and 15 bases separated the two germline ends. Germline values: CDR1 SGHTA, CDR2 FQGNSA.

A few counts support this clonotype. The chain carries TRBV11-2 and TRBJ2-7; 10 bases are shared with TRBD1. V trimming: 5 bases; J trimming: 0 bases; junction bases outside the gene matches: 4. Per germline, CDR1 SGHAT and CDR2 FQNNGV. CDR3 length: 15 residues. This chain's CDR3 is CASSTDRGHSYEQYF. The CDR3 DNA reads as TGTGCCAGCAGCACTGACAGGGGGCACTCCTACGAGCAGTACTTC.

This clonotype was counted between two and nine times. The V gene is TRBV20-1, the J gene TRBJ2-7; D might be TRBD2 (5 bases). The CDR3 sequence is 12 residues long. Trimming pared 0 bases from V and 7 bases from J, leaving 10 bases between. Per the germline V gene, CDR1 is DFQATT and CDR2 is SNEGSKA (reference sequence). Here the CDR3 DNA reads TGCAGTGCTAGAGATCCGGGGTTGGAGCAGTACTTC. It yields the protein CSARDPGLEQYF.

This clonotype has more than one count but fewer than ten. The CDR3 spells CASTLSHGGTGFAEAFF. CDR3 coding DNA: TGTGCCAGCACCTTAAGCCACGGAGGGACAGGGTTCGCTGAAGCTTTCTTT. The V call is TRBV5-5, the J call TRBJ1-1; 9 bases fit TRBD1. The CDR3 contains 17 residues. J was trimmed by 6 bases and V by 6 bases; bases with no gene match: 18. Germline V lookup: CDR1 SGHKS, CDR2 YYEKEE (reference sequence).

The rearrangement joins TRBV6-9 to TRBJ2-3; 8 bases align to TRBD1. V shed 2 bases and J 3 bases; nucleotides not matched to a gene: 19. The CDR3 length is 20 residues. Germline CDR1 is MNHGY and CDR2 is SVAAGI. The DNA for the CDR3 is TGTGCCAGCAGTTATACCCCTAGTTTACAGGGGGTCACGGGGACAGATACGCAGTATTTT. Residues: CASSYTPSLQGVTGTDTQYF.

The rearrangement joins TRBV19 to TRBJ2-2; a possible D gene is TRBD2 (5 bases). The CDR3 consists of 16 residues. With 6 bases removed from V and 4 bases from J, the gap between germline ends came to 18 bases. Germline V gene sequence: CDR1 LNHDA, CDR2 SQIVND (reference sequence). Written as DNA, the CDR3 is TGTGCCAGTAGCAGAGGCGGACTTGAGGGCACCGGGGAGCTGTTTTTT. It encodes CASSRGGLEGTGELFF.

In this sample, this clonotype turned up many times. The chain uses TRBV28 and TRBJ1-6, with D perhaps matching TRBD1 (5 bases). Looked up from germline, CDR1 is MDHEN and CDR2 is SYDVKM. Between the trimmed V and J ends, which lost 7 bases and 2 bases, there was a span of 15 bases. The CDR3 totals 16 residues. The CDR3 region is CASTTWGLTYNSPLHF. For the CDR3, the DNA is TGTGCCAGCACCACGTGGGGGTTGACCTATAATTCACCCCTCCACTTT.

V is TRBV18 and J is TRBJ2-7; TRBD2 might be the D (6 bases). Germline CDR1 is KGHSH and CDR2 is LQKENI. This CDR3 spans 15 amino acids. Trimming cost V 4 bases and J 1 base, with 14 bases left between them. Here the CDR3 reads CASSLGGSGSYEQYF. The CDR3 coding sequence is TGTGCCAGCTCACTGGGGGGAAGCGGGTCCTACGAGCAGTACTTC.

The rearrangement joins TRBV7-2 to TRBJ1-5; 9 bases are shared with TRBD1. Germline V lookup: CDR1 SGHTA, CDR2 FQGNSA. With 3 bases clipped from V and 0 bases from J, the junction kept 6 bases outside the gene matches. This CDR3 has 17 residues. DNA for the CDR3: TGTGCCAGCAGCTTGTCCCTGGGACAGGGTAGCAATCAGCCCCAGCATTTT. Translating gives CASSLSLGQGSNQPQHF.

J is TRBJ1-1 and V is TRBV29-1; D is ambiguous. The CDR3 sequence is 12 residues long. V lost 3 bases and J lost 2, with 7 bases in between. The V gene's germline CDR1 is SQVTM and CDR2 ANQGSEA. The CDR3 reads CSVDKDNTEAFF. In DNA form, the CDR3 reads TGCAGCGTTGATAAGGACAACACTGAAGCTTTCTTT.

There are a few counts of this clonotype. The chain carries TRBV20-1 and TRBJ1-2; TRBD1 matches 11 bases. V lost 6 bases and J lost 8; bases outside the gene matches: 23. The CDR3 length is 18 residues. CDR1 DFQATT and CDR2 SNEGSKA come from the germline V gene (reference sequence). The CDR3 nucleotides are TGCAGTGCCCTTTCCTTCGGGACAGGGGGGCGACGAGGCAAAGGCTACACCTTC. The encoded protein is CSALSFGTGGRRGKGYTF.

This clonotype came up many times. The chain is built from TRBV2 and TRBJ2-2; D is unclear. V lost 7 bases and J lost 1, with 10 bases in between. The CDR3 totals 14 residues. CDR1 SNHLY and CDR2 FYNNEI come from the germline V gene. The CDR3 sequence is CASKAYWNTGELFF. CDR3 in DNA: TGTGCCAGCAAGGCCTATTGGAACACCGGGGAGCTGTTTTTT.

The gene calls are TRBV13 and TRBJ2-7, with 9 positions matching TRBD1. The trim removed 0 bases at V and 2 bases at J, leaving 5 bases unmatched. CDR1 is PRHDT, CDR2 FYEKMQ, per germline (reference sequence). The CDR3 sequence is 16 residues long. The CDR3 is CASSLGGQGPTYEQYF. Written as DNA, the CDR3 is TGTGCCAGCAGCTTAGGAGGACAGGGGCCTACCTACGAGCAGTACTTC.

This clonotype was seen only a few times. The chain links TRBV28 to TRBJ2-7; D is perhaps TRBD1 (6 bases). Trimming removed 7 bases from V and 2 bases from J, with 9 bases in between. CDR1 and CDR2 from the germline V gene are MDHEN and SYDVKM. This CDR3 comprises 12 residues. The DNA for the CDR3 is TGTGCCAGCACCAGGGGCCCCTACGAGCAGTACTTC. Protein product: CASTRGPYEQYF. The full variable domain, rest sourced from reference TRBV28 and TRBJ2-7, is DVKVTQSSRYLVKRTGEKVFLECVQDMDHENMFWYRQDPGLGLRLIYFSYDVKMKEKGDIPEGYSVSREKKERFSLILESASTNQTSMYLCASTRGPYEQYFGPGTRLTVT.

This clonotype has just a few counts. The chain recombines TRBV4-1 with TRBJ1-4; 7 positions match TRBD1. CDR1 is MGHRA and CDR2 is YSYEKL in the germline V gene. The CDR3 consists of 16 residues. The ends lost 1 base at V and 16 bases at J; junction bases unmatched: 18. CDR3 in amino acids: CASSQATGADPSQEFF. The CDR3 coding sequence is TGCGCCAGCAGCCAAGCTACAGGGGCCGATCCTTCCCAGGAGTTTTTT.

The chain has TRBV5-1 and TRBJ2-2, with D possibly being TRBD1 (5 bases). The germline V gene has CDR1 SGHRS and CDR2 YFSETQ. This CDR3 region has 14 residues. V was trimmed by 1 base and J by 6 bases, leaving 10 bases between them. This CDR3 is CASSLRGFAGELFF. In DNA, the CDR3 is TGCGCCAGCAGCTTGAGGGGCTTCGCCGGGGAGCTGTTTTTT. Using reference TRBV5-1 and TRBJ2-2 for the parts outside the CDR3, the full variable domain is KAGVTQTPRYLIKTRGQQVTLSCSPISGHRSVSWYQQTPGQGLQFLFEYFSETQRNKGNFPGRFSGRQFSNSRSEMNVSTLELGDSALYLCASSLRGFAGELFFGEGSRLTVL.

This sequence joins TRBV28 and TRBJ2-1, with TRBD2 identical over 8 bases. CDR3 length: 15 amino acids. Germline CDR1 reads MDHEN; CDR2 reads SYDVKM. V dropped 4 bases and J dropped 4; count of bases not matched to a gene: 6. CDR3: CASSYLAGGYNEQFF. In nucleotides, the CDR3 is TGTGCCAGCAGTTATCTAGCGGGCGGATACAATGAGCAGTTCTTC.

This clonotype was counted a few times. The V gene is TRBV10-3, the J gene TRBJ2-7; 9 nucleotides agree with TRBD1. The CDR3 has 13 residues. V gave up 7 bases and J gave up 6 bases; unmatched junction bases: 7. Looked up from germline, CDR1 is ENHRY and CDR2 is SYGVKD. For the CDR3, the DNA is TGTGCCATCAAGGGACAGGGAAGCGTCGAGCAGTACTTC. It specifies CAIKGQGSVEQYF.

The CDR3 protein is CASSLSGTGAYEQYF. DNA for the CDR3: TGTGCCAGCTCACTGTCCGGGACAGGGGCTTACGAGCAGTACTTC. The J gene is TRBJ2-7, the V gene TRBV18; 10 bases are shared with TRBD1. The CDR3 covers 15 residues. The V gene's germline CDR1 is KGHSH and CDR2 LQKENI. V trimming: 4 bases; J trimming: 4 bases; junction bases outside the gene matches: 7.

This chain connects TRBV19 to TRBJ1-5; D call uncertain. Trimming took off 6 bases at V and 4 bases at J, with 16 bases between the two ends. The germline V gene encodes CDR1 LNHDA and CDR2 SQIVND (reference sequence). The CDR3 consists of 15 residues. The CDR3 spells CASRGLARPNQPQHF. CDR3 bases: TGTGCCAGTAGGGGCCTTGCAAGGCCGAATCAGCCCCAGCATTTT. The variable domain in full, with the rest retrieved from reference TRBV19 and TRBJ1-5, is DGGITQSPKYLFRKEGQNVTLSCEQNLNHDAMYWYRQDPGQGLRLIYYSQIVNDFQKGDIAEGYSVSREKKESFPLTVTSAQKNPTAFYLCASRGLARPNQPQHFGDGTRLSIL.

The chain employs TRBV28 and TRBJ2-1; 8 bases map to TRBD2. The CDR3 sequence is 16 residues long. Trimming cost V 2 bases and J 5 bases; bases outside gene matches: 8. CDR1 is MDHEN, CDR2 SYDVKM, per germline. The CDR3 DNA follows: TGTGCCAGCAGTTTAATGGCTAGCGGGCGGAACAATGAGCAGTTCTTC. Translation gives CASSLMASGRNNEQFF.